This T cell receptor (beta chain) is from a study of CD4 T cells in relation to SARS-CoV-2 and coronaviruses. On the study more broadly: Convalescent donors were aged roughly 21 to 72, with median approximately 36 years. Whole-study findings and limits: In around two thirds of donors, memory CD4+ clonotypes crossrecognized SARS-CoV-2 and at least one common cold coronavirus spike. Culture-expanded clones reflect memory recall rather than primary priming during culture.

Sequencing used immunoSEQ multiplex PCR; TCRdb keeps in-frame clones, though not all of them. This sample yields approximately 50,000 clones, of which approximately 90% are seen a single time; 0.4% belongs to the top ten. On this clone itself: Its antigen is not known.

The sequenced sample consisted of naive CD4+ T cells from PBMCs. Subset here: naive CD4+ T cells isolated by negative enrichment. The receptor was derived from an adult with COVID-19.

CDR3 in amino acids: CAWGNGRNYGYTF. The CDR3 nucleotides are TGTGCCTGGGGTAACGGGCGAAACTATGGCTACACCTTC. The chain links TRBV30 to TRBJ1-2; D uncertain. In germline, CDR1 is GTSNPN, CDR2 SVGIG (reference sequence). The CDR3 sequence is 13 residues long. Trimming removed 5 bases from V and 2 bases from J, with 12 bases in between.